These 30 T cell receptor beta chains came from one sample sequenced in a study of CD8+CD57+ T cells in acquired aplastic anemia. Profiling that covered TCR beta VDJ and CDR3 relied on genomic DNA as its template. TCRdb reprocessed the reads with MiXCR, giving one entry per CDR3 protein. Of approximately 270,000 distinct CDR3 sequences in the sample, approximately 55% were seen once. The sequenced sample was sorted CD4+, CD8+, or CD8+CD57+ T cells (not recorded which) from PBMCs. The receptor source for this set is a human donor with severe aplastic anemia or a healthy control (not recorded which).

This clonotype occurred once. The V gene is TRBV24-1, the J gene TRBJ2-5; 7 positions match TRBD1. V was clipped by 2 bases and J by 3 bases; unmatched bases: 8. CDR1 is KGHDR, CDR2 SFDVKD, per germline. There are 16 residues in the CDR3. CDR3: CATSDSPGTAEETQYF. CDR3 DNA: TGTGCCACCAGTGATTCCCCAGGGACAGCAGAAGAGACCCAGTACTTC.

This clonotype was found many times. This rearrangement joins TRBV24-1 to TRBJ1-2; D remains ambiguous. V was pared by 2 bases and J by 6 bases, with 12 bases between. The CDR3 sequence is 14 residues long. From germline, CDR1 is KGHDR and CDR2 SFDVKD. In nucleotides, the CDR3 is TGTGCCACCAGTGATTGGGATTACACGGATGGCTACACCTTC. Translation gives CATSDWDYTDGYTF.

The gene calls are TRBV29-1 and TRBJ2-1, with 11 positions matching TRBD2. This CDR3 comprises 17 residues. Losses at the gene ends were 2 bases for V and 4 bases for J; bases not matched to a gene: 10. Germline CDR1 and CDR2: SQVTM and ANQGSEA. This CDR3 reads CSVESASGRSTYNEQFF. CDR3 in DNA: TGCAGCGTTGAATCGGCTAGCGGGAGGTCTACTTACAATGAGCAGTTCTTC.

This clonotype was counted ten times or more. This chain links TRBV7-8 with TRBJ1-1; weak D call: TRBD1 (5 bases). Germline V gene sequence: CDR1 SGHVS, CDR2 FQNEAQ. The CDR3 extends over 15 amino acids. Trimming took off 5 bases at V and 8 bases at J, with 21 bases between the two ends. The CDR3 DNA follows: TGTGCCAGCAGCCGGGGGGGTTACCTAACTGAGGAAGCTTTCTTT. Encoded protein: CASSRGGYLTEEAFF. The whole variable domain, remainder taken from reference TRBV7-8 and TRBJ1-1, is GAGVSQSPRYKVAKRGQDVALRCDPISGHVSLFWYQQALGQGPEFLTYFQNEAQLDKSGLPSDRFFAERPEGSVSTLKIQRTQQEDSAVYLCASSRGGYLTEEAFFGQGTRLTVV.

V gene TRBV7-9 combines with J gene TRBJ1-1; unclear D gene. CDR1 SEHNR and CDR2 FQNEAQ come from the germline V gene (reference sequence). Trimming removed 4 bases at V and 4 bases at J, with 10 bases between. This CDR3 is built from 13 residues. The CDR3: CASSSEVFTEAFF. The CDR3, as DNA: TGTGCCAGCAGCTCCGAAGTTTTCACTGAAGCTTTCTTT.

The chain links TRBV12-3 or TRBV12-4 to TRBJ1-2, with D unclear. V lost 0 bases and J lost 2, with 10 bases in between. This CDR3 contains 15 residues. The DNA of the CDR3 is TGTGCCAGCAGTTTAGCCCGAGCAGGCAACTATGGCTACACCTTC. This codes for CASSLARAGNYGYTF.

Only a few counts were recorded for this clonotype. This chain uses TRBV30 with TRBJ1-4; the D gene is possibly TRBD1 (5 bases). This CDR3 has 16 residues. The germline V gene has CDR1 GTSNPN and CDR2 SVGIG (reference sequence). V was pared by 4 bases and J by 7 bases, with 22 bases between. The CDR3 sequence: CAWTSQEGWSTEKLFF. The DNA of the CDR3 is TGTGCCTGGACCAGTCAGGAGGGGTGGTCGACTGAAAAACTGTTTTTT.

The chain recombines TRBV15 with TRBJ2-7; TRBD1 matches at 9 bases. Germline V gene data show CDR1 as LNHNV and CDR2 as YYDKDF (reference sequence). The CDR3 consists of 15 residues. After removal of 0 bases from V and 6 bases from J, the junction contained 6 bases not matched to a gene. CDR3 coding DNA: TGTGCCACCAGCAGAGATGGACAGGGGCTCTTCGAGCAGTACTTC. It encodes CATSRDGQGLFEQYF.

J is TRBJ1-3 and V is TRBV7-2, with a possible D match to TRBD1 (5 bases). The CDR3 runs 14 residues. V was pared by 3 bases and J by 1 base, with 7 bases between. Germline V gene data show CDR1 as SGHTA and CDR2 as FQGNSA. The CDR3 here is CASSLGESGNTIYF. In DNA, the CDR3 is TGTGCCAGCAGCTTGGGGGAGTCTGGAAACACCATATATTTT.

This clonotype occurred once. The chain employs TRBV24-1 and TRBJ1-3; TRBD1 might be the D (5 bases). Germline V gene lookup returns CDR1 KGHDR and CDR2 SFDVKD. The CDR3 consists of 14 residues. With 2 bases removed from V and 2 bases from J, the gap between germline ends came to 6 bases. The CDR3 DNA sequence: TGTGCCACCAGTGATTGGGGGGCTGGAAACACCATATATTTT. This gives the protein CATSDWGAGNTIYF.

The CDR3 DNA reads TGTGCCAGCCAAGGGGTGGAGACCCAGTACTTC. Its protein is CASQGVETQYF. The chain uses TRBV2 and TRBJ2-5, with D perhaps matching TRBD1 (5 bases). The V end lost 8 bases, the J end lost 5 bases, and 9 bases lay between the germline ends. The CDR3 has 11 residues. CDR1 is SNHLY and CDR2 is FYNNEI in the germline V gene.

The V gene is TRBV20-1, the J gene TRBJ2-7; TRBD1 aligns across 7 bases. Unmatched junction bases numbered 2, after V lost 6 bases and J lost 0 bases. CDR1 and CDR2 from the germline V gene are DFQATT and SNEGSKA (reference sequence). The CDR3 extends over 12 amino acids. In nucleotides, the CDR3 is TGCAGTGCCAGACAGGGCTCCTACGAGCAGTACTTC. It is translated as CSARQGSYEQYF.

A few counts support this clonotype. The J gene is TRBJ2-7, the V gene TRBV10-3; D not certain. Trimming cost V 2 bases and J 2 bases, with 16 bases left between them. The germline V gene encodes CDR1 ENHRY and CDR2 SYGVKD. This CDR3 has 16 residues. The CDR3 DNA sequence: TGTGCCATCAGTGAGCAATCCAGGTTGAGGCCCTACGAGCAGTACTTC. Its protein is CAISEQSRLRPYEQYF.

This clonotype was counted at least ten times. The chain uses TRBV6-5 and TRBJ1-2; D not certain. The germline gives CDR1 MNHEY, CDR2 SVGAGI. The CDR3 is 12 amino acids. Trimming left V 6 bases short and J 2 bases short, with 7 bases between. CDR3 in amino acids: CASREQNYGYTF. CDR3 in DNA: TGTGCCAGCAGGGAACAGAACTATGGCTACACCTTC.

The CDR3 protein is CATSDPNRRGNTEAFF. CDR3 sequence (DNA): TGTGCCACCAGTGATCCCAACAGGCGGGGGAACACTGAAGCTTTCTTT. The rearrangement joins TRBV24-1 to TRBJ1-1; tentatively, D is TRBD1 (5 bases). CDR1 is KGHDR, CDR2 SFDVKD, per germline. V was clipped by 3 bases and J by 1 base, with 14 bases between them. CDR3 length: 16 amino acids.

This clonotype was picked up many times. This CDR3 reads CASSLWGIKETQYF. DNA for the CDR3: TGTGCCAGCAGCTTGTGGGGGATCAAGGAGACCCAGTACTTC. The rearrangement joins TRBV7-8 to TRBJ2-5; either TRBD1 or TRBD2 may supply D (5 bases each). Germline lookup yields CDR1 SGHVS and CDR2 FQNEAQ. There are 14 residues in the CDR3. Trimming removed 3 bases at V and 5 bases at J, with 13 bases between.

The chain has TRBV6-4 and TRBJ2-1; TRBD2 agrees at 13 bases. The junction had 6 bases not matched to a gene; V was cut back by 2 bases and J by 8 bases. The CDR3 has 16 amino acids. Germline V gives CDR1 MRHNA, CDR2 SNTAGT. The DNA of the CDR3 is TGTGCCAGCAGTGACCGGACTAGCGGGGGACGCGATGAGCAGTTCTTC. This translates into CASSDRTSGGRDEQFF.

The CDR3 DNA reads as TGTGCCAGCACCCTTAGTAGCGGATTTACAGATACGCAGTATTTT. Protein sequence: CASTLSSGFTDTQYF. This chain uses TRBV3-1 with TRBJ2-3; the D gene is possibly TRBD2 (6 bases). Trimming removed 7 bases at V and 3 bases at J, with 17 bases between. The CDR3 is made up of 15 amino acids. Germline V gives CDR1 LGHDT, CDR2 YNNKEL (reference sequence).

This clonotype was counted only a few times. The chain couples TRBV7-6 to TRBJ2-3; D is undetermined. V shed 5 bases and J shed 5 bases, with 17 bases lying between them. Germline lookup yields CDR1 SGHVS and CDR2 FNYEAQ. This CDR3 has 15 residues. The CDR3 here is CASSTNNAPGDTQYF. The CDR3 coding sequence is TGTGCCAGCAGCACTAACAATGCCCCCGGAGATACGCAGTATTTT. Full variable domain (remainder filled in from reference TRBV7-6 and TRBJ2-3): GAGVSQSPRYKVTKRGQDVALRCDPISGHVSLYWYRQALGQGPEFLTYFNYEAQQDKSGLPNDRFSAERPEGSISTLTIQRTEQRDSAMYRCASSTNNAPGDTQYFGPGTRLTVL.

Only a few counts were recorded for this clonotype. This chain joins TRBV10-3 and TRBJ1-1, with 10 bases that match TRBD1. V was clipped by 6 bases and J by 4 bases; unmatched bases: 5. From germline, CDR1 is ENHRY and CDR2 SYGVKD. CDR3 length: 14 amino acids. The CDR3 here is CAIRARDRGTEAFF. CDR3 DNA: TGTGCCATCAGGGCACGGGACAGGGGCACTGAAGCTTTCTTT.

The chain has TRBV30 and TRBJ1-6, with TRBD1 as a possible D gene (5 bases). CDR3 length: 13 residues. V lost 3 bases to trimming and J lost 9 bases, with 12 bases between them. Germline V gene data show CDR1 as GTSNPN and CDR2 as SVGIG (reference sequence). As DNA, the CDR3 is TGTGCCTGGAGGCTAGCGGGGGGTTCACCCCTCCACTTT. Encoded protein: CAWRLAGGSPLHF.

The J gene is TRBJ2-7, the V gene TRBV19, with TRBD2 matching 8 bases. The CDR3 loop spans 13 amino acids. The V segment lost 6 bases and the J segment 2 bases; nucleotides outside the gene matches: 3. Germline CDR1 and CDR2: LNHDA and SQIVND (reference sequence). CDR3 DNA sequence: TGTGCCAGTAGATATAGCGGGACCTACGAGCAGTACTTC. Protein: CASRYSGTYEQYF.

The chain has TRBV12-3 or TRBV12-4 and TRBJ1-5, with TRBD1 as a possible D gene (6 bases). The V and J ends lost 7 bases and 2 bases respectively, with 15 bases between them. There are 15 residues in the CDR3. CDR3 in DNA: TGTGCCAGCACACCACCGGGACATCGCAATCAGCCCCAGCATTTT. Translating gives CASTPPGHRNQPQHF.

This rearrangement joins TRBV15 to TRBJ2-7, with D maybe TRBD2 (7 bases). The CDR3 loop spans 15 amino acids. Trimming removed 0 bases at V and 4 bases at J, with 13 bases between. Germline-derived CDR1 and CDR2 are LNHNV and YYDKDF (reference sequence). Written as DNA, the CDR3 is TGTGCCACCAGCAGAGAGAATAGGGGGGGATACGAGCAGTACTTC. Its protein is CATSRENRGGYEQYF. Looking up the rest from reference TRBV15 and TRBJ2-7 gives the full variable domain: DAMVIQNPRYQVTQFGKPVTLSCSQTLNHNVMYWYQQKSSQAPKLLFHYYDKDFNNEADTPDNFQSRRPNTSFCFLDIRSPGLGDTAMYLCATSRENRGGYEQYFGPGTRLTVT.

Notes on this clonotype: A read error may account for a junction end that differs from germline. V gene TRBV7-7 combines with J gene TRBJ2-5, with D perhaps matching TRBD1 (6 bases). CDR1 and CDR2 (germline): SSHAT, FNYEAQ (reference sequence). The CDR3 extends over 15 amino acids. The CDR3 spells CASSLGTTYQETQYF. CDR3 DNA: TGTGCTAGCAGCTTAGGGACAACGTACCAAGAGACCCAGTACTTC.

The chain recombines TRBV5-1 with TRBJ1-1; no clear D. The V end was cut by 4 bases, the J end by 6 bases, with 19 bases between. The germline V gene has CDR1 SGHRS and CDR2 YFSETQ. This CDR3 has 15 residues. CDR3 in amino acids: CASSRAEEGIAEAFF. For the CDR3, the DNA is TGCGCCAGCAGCCGGGCCGAAGAGGGTATCGCTGAAGCTTTCTTT.

This clonotype was seen just once. The chain employs TRBV20-1 and TRBJ2-7; D ambiguous. This CDR3 has 12 amino acids. The germline V gene encodes CDR1 DFQATT and CDR2 SNEGSKA (reference sequence). Trimming stripped 5 bases from V and 0 bases from J, with 8 bases between. The CDR3: CSAQRDSYEQYF. For the CDR3, the DNA is TGCAGTGCTCAAAGGGACTCCTACGAGCAGTACTTC.

In this sample, this clonotype turned up many times. The chain joins TRBV20-1 to TRBJ1-2; tentative D call: TRBD1 (6 bases). V lost 6 bases to trimming and J lost 1 base, with 9 bases between them. The CDR3 has 12 amino acids. Germline CDR1 reads DFQATT; CDR2 reads SNEGSKA (reference sequence). The CDR3 loop is CSARTVNYGYTF. In nucleotides, the CDR3 is TGCAGTGCCAGGACAGTTAACTATGGCTACACCTTC.

This clonotype was observed many times. This chain joins TRBV5-1 and TRBJ2-2, with a possible D match to TRBD1 (6 bases). Germline V gene data show CDR1 as SGHRS and CDR2 as YFSETQ. V lost 4 bases and J lost 5, with 12 bases in between. The CDR3 loop spans 14 amino acids. The CDR3 reads CASSQDSPTGELFF. CDR3 nucleotide sequence: TGCGCCAGCAGCCAGGACAGTCCAACCGGGGAGCTGTTTTTT.

The J gene is TRBJ2-1, the V gene TRBV2, with 11 nucleotides matching TRBD2. Germline V gives CDR1 SNHLY, CDR2 FYNNEI. The ends lost 6 bases at V and 3 bases at J; junction bases unmatched: 4. The CDR3 has 15 amino acids. The CDR3 region is CASRGTSGLYNEQFF. CDR3 DNA sequence: TGTGCCAGCAGGGGGACTAGCGGCCTCTACAATGAGCAGTTCTTC.